The TCR beta chain described here comes from a study of monozygotic twins with inflammatory bowel disease. Study-wide points: Researchers reported no repertoire similarity difference between concordant and discordant twins, possibly from limited power. Variability in patient repertoires may have come partly from differing immunosuppressive treatments.

Notes on this clonotype: No antigen is known for it.

The CDR3 is made up of 11 amino acids. Germline V gene lookup returns CDR1 SQVTM and CDR2 ANQGSEA. Blood samples measuring 2.5 ml were taken per donor. There were roughly 3.5 ug of total RNA used for each TCR library. Using the 5' RACE reads, TCRdb records one entry per CDR3 protein without DNA. The sample table sets out 350,000 to 500,000 distinct CDR3 sequences. The TCR was taken from a human donor with ulcerative colitis or Crohn's disease, or a healthy co-twin of an affected twin (not recorded which). The sample was blood. The V gene is TRBV29-1, the J gene TRBJ2-2; there is no DNA to check the TCRdb D call of TRBD1. The CDR3 spells CSARLSGELFF.